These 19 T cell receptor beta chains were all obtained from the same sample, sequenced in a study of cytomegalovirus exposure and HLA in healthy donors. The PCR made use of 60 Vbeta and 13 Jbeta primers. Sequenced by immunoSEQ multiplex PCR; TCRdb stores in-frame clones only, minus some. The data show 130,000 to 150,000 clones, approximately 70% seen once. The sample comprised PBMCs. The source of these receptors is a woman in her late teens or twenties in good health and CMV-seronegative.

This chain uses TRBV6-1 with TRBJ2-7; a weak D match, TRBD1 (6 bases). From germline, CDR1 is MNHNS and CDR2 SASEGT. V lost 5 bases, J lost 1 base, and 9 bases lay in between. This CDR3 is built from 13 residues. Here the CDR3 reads CASSQDSSYEQYF. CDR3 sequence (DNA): TGTGCCAGCAGTCAGGACAGTTCCTACGAGCAGTACTTC.

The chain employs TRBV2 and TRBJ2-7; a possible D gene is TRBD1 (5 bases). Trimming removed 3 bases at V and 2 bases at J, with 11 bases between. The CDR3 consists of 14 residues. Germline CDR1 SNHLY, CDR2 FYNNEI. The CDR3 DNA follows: TGTGCCAGCAGTGACGGAGACAGACCCTACGAGCAGTACGTC. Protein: CASSDGDRPYEQYV.

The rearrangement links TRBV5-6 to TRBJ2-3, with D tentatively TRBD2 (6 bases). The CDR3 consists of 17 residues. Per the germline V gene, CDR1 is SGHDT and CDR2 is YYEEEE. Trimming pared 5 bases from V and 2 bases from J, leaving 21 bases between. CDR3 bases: TGTGCCAGCAGAGGAGGAGGGCGGGACCGTTACACAGATACGCAGTATTTT. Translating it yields CASRGGGRDRYTDTQYF. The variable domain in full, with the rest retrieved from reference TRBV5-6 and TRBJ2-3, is DAGVTQSPTHLIKTRGQQVTLRCSPKSGHDTVSWYQQALGQGPQFIFQYYEEEERQRGNFPDRFSGHQFPNYSSELNVNALLLGDSALYLCASRGGGRDRYTDTQYFGPGTRLTVL.

The CDR3 protein is CAWSVTGGQPQHF. CDR3 DNA sequence: TGTGCCTGGAGTGTTACGGGAGGGCAGCCCCAGCATTTT. The J gene is TRBJ1-5, the V gene TRBV30; no clear D gene. The CDR3 is 13 residues long. Trimming pared 0 bases from V and 7 bases from J, leaving 10 bases between. CDR1 and CDR2 (germline): GTSNPN, SVGIG (reference sequence).

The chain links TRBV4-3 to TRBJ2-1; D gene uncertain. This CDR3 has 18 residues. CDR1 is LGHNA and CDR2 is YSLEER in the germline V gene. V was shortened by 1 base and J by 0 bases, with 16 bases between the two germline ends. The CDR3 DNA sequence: TGCGCCAGCAGCCAAGCCTACTGGTCTCACAGCTCCTACAATGAGCAGTTCTTC. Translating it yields CASSQAYWSHSSYNEQFF.

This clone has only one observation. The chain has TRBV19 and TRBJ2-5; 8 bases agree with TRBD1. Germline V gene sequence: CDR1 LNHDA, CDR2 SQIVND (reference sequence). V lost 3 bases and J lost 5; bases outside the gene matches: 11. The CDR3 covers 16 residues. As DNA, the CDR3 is TGTGCCAGTAGTATTATAGCGGACAGGGTTACGGAGACCCAGTACTTC. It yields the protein CASSIIADRVTETQYF.

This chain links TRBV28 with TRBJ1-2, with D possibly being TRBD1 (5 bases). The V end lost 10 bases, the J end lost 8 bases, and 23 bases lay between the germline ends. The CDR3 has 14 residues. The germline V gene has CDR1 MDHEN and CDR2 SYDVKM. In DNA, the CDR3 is TGTGCCACCGCCGCCCATGACAGCCTCGTCGGCTACACCTTC. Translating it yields CATAAHDSLVGYTF.

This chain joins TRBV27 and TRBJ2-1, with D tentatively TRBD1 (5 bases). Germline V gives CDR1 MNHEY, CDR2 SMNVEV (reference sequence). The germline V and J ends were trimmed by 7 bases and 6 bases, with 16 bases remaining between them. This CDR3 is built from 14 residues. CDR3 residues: CASTKRDRFNEQFF. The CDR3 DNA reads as TGTGCCAGCACCAAACGTGACAGATTCAATGAGCAGTTCTTC.

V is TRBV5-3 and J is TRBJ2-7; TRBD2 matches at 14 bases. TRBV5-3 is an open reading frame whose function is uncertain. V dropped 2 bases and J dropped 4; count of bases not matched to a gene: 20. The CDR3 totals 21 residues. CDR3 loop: CARSLPQPPGLAGEECYEQYV. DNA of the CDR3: TGTGCCAGAAGCTTACCTCAACCTCCGGGACTAGCGGGAGAGGAATGTTACGAGCAGTACGTC.

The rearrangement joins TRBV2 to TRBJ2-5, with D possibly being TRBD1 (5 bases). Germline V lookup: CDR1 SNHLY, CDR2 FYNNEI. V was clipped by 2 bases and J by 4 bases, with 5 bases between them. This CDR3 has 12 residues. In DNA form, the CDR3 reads TGTGCCAGCAGTGAACAGGGAGAGACCCAGTACTTC. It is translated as CASSEQGETQYF. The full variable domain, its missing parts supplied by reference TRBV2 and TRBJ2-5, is EPEVTQTPSHQVTQMGQEVILRCVPISNHLYFYWYRQILGQKVEFLVSFYNNEISEKSEIFDDQFSVERPDGSNFTLKIRSTKLEDSAMYFCASSEQGETQYFGPGTRLLVL.

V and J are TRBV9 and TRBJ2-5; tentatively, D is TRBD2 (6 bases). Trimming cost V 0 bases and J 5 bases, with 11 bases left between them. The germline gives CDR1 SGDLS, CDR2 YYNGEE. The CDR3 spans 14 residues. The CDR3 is CASSVESRGETQYF. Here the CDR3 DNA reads TGTGCCAGCAGCGTAGAGAGCCGGGGGGAGACCCAGTACTTC.

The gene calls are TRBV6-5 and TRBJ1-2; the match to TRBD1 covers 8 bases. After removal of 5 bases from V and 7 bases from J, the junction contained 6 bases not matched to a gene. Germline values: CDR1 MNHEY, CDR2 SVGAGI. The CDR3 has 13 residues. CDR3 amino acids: CASSQPGQAGYTF. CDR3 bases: TGTGCCAGCAGTCAGCCGGGACAGGCTGGCTACACCTTC.

The DNA for the CDR3 is TGTGCCAGCGACGAGCTAGCGGGGGACCAAGAGACCCAGTACTTC. Its protein is CASDELAGDQETQYF. The V and J genes are TRBV5-6 and TRBJ2-5; 10 nucleotides match TRBD2. The CDR3 has 15 residues. Germline V gene lookup returns CDR1 SGHDT and CDR2 YYEEEE. J was trimmed by 0 bases and V by 7 bases; bases with no gene match: 6.

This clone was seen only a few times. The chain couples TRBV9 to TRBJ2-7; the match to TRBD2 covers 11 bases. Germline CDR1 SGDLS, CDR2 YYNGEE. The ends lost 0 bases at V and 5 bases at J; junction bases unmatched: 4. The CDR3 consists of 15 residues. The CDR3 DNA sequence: TGTGCCAGCAGCGTAGATTTACTAGCGGGAGACGAGCAGTACGTC. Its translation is CASSVDLLAGDEQYV.

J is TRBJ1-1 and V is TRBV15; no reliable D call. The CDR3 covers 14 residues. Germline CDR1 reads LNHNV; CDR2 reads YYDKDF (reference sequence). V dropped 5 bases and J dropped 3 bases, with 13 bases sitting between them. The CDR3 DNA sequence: TGTGCCACCAGCGGTTGGCAAGAGGACACTGAAGCTTTCTTT. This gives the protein CATSGWQEDTEAFF.

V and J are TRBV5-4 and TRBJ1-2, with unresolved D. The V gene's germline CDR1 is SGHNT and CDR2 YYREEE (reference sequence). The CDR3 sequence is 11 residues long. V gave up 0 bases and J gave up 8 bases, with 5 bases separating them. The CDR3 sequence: CASSLGPGYTF. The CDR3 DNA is TGTGCCAGCAGCTTGGGGCCCGGCTACACCTTC.

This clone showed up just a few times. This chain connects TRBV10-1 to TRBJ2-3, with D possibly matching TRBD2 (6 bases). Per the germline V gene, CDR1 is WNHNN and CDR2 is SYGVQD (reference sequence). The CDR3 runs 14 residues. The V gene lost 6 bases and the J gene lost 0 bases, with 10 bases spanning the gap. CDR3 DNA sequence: TGCGCCAGCAGCCGAGGAGGGAGCACAGATACGCAGTATTTT. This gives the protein CASSRGGSTDTQYF.

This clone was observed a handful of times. This CDR3 is CASSSRDTGYGYTF. The CDR3 DNA sequence: TGTGCCAGCAGCTCCCGGGACACGGGCTATGGCTACACCTTC. V gene TRBV7-8 combines with J gene TRBJ1-2; possibly TRBD1 for D (6 bases). CDR3 length: 14 residues. Trimming shortened V by 4 bases and J by 4 bases, and 13 bases separated the two germline ends. In germline, CDR1 is SGHVS, CDR2 FQNEAQ.

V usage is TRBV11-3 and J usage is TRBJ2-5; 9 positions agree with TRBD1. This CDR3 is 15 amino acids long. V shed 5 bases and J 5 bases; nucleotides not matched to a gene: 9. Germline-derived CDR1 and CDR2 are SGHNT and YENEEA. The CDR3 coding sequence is TGTGCCAGCAGCAAACCGACAGGGGGGGAGGAGACCCAGTACTTC. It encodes CASSKPTGGEETQYF.